This note documents a single T cell receptor (beta chain) sequence. Its specificity is not known. These data belong to a study of shared clonotypes between healthy human individuals. Sequenced by immunoSEQ multiplex PCR; TCRdb stores in-frame clones only, minus some. The sample records about 1.5 million clones, roughly 96% being singletons. The CDR3 is 14 residues long. V was cut by 5 bases and J by 1 base, with 11 bases left in between. Germline values: CDR1 SGHRS, CDR2 YFSETQ. Study results and limitations: In general, naive subsets displayed greater estimated richness than memory subsets did.

This sequence originates from a man aged 30 to 45 in good health. The rearrangement uses TRBV5-1 and TRBJ2-3; D gene unclear. Sequences were obtained from naive CD4+ T cells sorted from blood. Subset noted: CD45RA+ positively selected. As DNA, the CDR3 is TGCGCCAGCAGTATACAACTCGGCACAGATACGCAGTATTTT. Amino acids: CASSIQLGTDTQYF. Full variable domain (remainder filled in from reference TRBV5-1 and TRBJ2-3): KAGVTQTPRYLIKTRGQQVTLSCSPISGHRSVSWYQQTPGQGLQFLFEYFSETQRNKGNFPGRFSGRQFSNSRSEMNVSTLELGDSALYLCASSIQLGTDTQYFGPGTRLTVL.